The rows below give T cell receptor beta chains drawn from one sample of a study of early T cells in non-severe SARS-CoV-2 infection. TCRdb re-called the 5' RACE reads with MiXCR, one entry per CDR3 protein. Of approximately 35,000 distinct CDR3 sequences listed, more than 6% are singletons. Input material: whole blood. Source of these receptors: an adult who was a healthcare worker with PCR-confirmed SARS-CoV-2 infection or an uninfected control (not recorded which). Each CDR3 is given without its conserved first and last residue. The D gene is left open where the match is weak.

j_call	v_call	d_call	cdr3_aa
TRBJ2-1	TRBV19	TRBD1	ASKDGTGANEQF
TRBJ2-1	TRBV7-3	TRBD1	ASSLSGGTGQNEQF
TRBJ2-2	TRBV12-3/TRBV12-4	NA	ASSQGLAENTGELF
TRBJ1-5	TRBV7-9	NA	ASSLALNQPQH
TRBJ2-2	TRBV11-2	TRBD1	ASSHRGPGELF
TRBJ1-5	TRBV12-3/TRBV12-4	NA	ASRETAMGQPQH
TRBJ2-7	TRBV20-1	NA	SARGRTYEQY
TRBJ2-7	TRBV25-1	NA	ASSEEGGSYEQY
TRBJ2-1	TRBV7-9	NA	ASSPPWGQGPPGTYNEQF
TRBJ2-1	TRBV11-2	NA	ASSFDPYNEQF
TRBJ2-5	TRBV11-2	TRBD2	ASSSGLGETQY
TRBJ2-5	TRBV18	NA	ASSPSSETQY
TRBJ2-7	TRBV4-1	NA	ASSHSPTAPYEQY
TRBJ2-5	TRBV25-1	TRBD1	ASSEFGGQGIAQETQY
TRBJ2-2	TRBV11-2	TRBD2	ASSPPREVDGELF
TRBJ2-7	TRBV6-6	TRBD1	ASGTAYYEQY
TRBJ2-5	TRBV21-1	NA	ASKTLQETQY
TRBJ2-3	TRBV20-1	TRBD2	SANQLAYTQY
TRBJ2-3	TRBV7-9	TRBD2	ASSPGTSPSTDTQY
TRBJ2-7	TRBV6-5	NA	ASSYRRSYEQY
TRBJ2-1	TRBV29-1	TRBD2	SVVGLAGTSSYNEQF
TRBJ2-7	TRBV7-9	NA	ASSSTHEQY
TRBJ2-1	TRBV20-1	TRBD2	SASGLDPYNEQF